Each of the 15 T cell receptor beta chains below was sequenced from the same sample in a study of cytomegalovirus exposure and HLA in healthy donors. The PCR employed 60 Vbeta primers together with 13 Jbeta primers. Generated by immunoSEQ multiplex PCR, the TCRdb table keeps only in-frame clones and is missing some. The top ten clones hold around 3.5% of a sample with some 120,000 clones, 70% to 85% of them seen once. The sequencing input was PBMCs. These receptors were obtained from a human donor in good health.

CDR3 DNA: TGTGCCAGCAGCGGTACAGTCTCTGGAAACACCATATATTTT. This encodes CASSGTVSGNTIYF. The J gene is TRBJ1-3, the V gene TRBV9; D is uncertain. Trimming shortened V by 3 bases and J by 0 bases, and 7 bases separated the two germline ends. This CDR3 is built from 14 residues. The germline CDR1 and CDR2 sequences are SGDLS and YYNGEE.

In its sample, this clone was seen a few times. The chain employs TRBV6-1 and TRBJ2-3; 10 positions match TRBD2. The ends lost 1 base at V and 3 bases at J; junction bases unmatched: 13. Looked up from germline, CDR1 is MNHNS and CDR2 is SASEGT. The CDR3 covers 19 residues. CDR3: CASSEVGGLAHRVTDTQYF. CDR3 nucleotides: TGTGCCAGCAGTGAAGTTGGGGGACTAGCGCATCGTGTGACAGATACGCAGTATTTT.

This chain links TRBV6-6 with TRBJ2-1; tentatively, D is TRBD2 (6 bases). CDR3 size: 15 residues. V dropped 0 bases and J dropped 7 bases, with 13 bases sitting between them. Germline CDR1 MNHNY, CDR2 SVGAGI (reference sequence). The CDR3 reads CASSYSVGRGNEQFF. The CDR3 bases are TGTGCCAGCAGTTACTCGGTCGGGAGAGGGAATGAGCAGTTCTTC.

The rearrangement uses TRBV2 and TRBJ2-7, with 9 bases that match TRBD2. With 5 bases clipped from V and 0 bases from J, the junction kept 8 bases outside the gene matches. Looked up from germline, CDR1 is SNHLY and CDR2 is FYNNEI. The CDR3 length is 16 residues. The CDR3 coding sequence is TGTGCCAGCAGTTGGGGGCTAGCGGGACCCTCCTACGAGCAGTACTTC. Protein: CASSWGLAGPSYEQYF. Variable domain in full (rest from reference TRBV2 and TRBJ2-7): EPEVTQTPSHQVTQMGQEVILRCVPISNHLYFYWYRQILGQKVEFLVSFYNNEISEKSEIFDDQFSVERPDGSNFTLKIRSTKLEDSAMYFCASSWGLAGPSYEQYFGPGTRLTVT.

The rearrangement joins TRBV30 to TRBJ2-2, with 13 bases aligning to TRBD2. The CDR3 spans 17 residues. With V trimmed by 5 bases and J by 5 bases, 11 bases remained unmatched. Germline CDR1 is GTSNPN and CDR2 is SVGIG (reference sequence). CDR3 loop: CAWGKLPGLAGTGELFF. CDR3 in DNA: TGTGCCTGGGGGAAACTTCCGGGACTAGCGGGGACCGGGGAGCTGTTTTTT.

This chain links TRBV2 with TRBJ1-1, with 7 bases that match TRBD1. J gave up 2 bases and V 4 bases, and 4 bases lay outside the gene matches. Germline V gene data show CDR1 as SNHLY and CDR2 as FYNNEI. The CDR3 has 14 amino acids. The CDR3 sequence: CASSVQGVNTEAFF. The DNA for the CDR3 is TGTGCCAGCAGTGTCCAGGGGGTAAACACTGAAGCTTTCTTT.

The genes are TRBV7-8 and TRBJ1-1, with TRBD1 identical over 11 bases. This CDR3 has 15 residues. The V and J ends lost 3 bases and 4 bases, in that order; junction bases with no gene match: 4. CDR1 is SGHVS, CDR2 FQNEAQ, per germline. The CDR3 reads CASSFLGQGATEAFF. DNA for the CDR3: TGTGCCAGCAGCTTCCTCGGACAGGGGGCCACTGAAGCTTTCTTT.

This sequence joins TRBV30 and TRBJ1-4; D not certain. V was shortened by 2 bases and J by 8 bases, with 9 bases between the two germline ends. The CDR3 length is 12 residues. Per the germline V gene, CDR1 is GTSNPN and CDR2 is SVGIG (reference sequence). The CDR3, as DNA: TGTGCCTGGAGTCGGACGGGGGAAAAACTGTTTTTT. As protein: CAWSRTGEKLFF. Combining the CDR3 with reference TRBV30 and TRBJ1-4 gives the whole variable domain SQTIHQWPATLVQPVGSPLSLECTVEGTSNPNLYWYRQAAGRGLQLLFYSVGIGQISSEVPQNLSASRPQDRQFILSSKKLLLSDSGFYLCAWSRTGEKLFFGSGTQLSVL.

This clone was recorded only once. As DNA, the CDR3 is TGTGCCAGCAGCCTATTAGGACAGGGGTCCGAAGCTTTCTTT. Amino acid sequence: CASSLLGQGSEAFF. The J gene is TRBJ1-1, the V gene TRBV6-5, with 9 bases aligning to TRBD1. Germline values: CDR1 MNHEY, CDR2 SVGAGI. The CDR3 runs 14 residues. V gave up 6 bases and J gave up 8 bases; unmatched junction bases: 10.

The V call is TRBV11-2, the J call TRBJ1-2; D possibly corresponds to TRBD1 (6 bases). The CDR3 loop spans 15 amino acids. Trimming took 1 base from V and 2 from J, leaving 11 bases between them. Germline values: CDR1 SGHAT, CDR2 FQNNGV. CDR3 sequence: CASSLAGQGNYGYTF. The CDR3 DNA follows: TGTGCCAGCAGCTTAGCGGGGCAGGGGAACTATGGCTACACCTTC.

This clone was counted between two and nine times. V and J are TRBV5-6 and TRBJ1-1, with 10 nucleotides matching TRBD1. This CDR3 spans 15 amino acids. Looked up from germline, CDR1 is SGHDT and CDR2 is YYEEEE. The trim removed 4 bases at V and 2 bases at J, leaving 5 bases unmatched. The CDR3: CASSLRDRGNTEAFF. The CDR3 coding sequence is TGTGCCAGCAGCCTCCGGGACAGGGGAAACACTGAAGCTTTCTTT.

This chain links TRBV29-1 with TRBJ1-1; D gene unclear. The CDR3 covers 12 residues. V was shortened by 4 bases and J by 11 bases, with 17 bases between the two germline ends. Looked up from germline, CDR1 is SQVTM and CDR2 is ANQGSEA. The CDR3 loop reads CSVGREGERAFF. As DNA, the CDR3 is TGCAGCGTTGGGAGGGAGGGTGAGCGGGCTTTCTTT. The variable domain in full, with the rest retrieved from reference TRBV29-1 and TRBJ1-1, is SAVISQKPSRDICQRGTSLTIQCQVDSQVTMMFWYRQQPGQSLTLIATANQGSEATYESGFVIDKFPISRPNLTFSTLTVSNMSPEDSSIYLCSVGREGERAFFGQGTRLTVV.

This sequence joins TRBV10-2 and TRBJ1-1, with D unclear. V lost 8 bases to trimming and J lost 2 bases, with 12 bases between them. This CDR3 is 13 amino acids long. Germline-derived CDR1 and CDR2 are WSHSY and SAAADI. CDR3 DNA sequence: TGCGCCAGCGCCCGGGGTGATAACACTGAAGCTTTCTTT. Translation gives CASARGDNTEAFF.

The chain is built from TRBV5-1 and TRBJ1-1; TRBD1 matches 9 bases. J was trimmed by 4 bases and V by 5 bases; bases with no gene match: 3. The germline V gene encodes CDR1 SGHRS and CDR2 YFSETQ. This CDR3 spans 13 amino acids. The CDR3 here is CASSPGQGTEAFF. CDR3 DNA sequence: TGCGCCAGCAGTCCGGGACAGGGCACTGAAGCTTTCTTT.

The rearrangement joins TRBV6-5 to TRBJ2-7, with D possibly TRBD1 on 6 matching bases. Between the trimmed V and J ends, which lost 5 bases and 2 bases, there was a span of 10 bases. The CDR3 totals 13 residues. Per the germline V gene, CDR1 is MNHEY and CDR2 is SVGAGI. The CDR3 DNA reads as TGTGCCAGCAGTCCCGGGACACCCTACGAGCAGTACTTC. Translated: CASSPGTPYEQYF.